Listed below are T cell receptor beta chains from one sample, sequenced in a study of T cells expressing NK-cell markers. After re-calling the 5' RACE reads, TCRdb lists one entry per CDR3 protein, DNA absent. Its clone listing holds about 430,000 distinct CDR3 sequences. Sequencing input: blood T cells: a sorted CD56 or NKG2C T cell subset, CD4+ or CD8+ T cells, or bulk PBMC T cells (not recorded which). All receptors come from a woman in her forties or fifties in good health. Each CDR3 is given with its conserved first and last residue. Fields, in order: V gene, J gene, CDR3 protein.

>TRBV4-2|TRBJ2-7
CASSQEGPPYEQYF
>TRBV29-1|TRBJ1-4
CSAVGRGEKLFF
>TRBV3-1|TRBJ2-3
CASSHTLDRFTDTQYF
>TRBV9|TRBJ2-1
CASSVAGSTGAEQFF
>TRBV28|TRBJ1-4
CATGNSNEKLFF
>TRBV9|TRBJ2-5
CASSVVTGQETQYF
>TRBV4-1|TRBJ2-1
CASSPPRLAGNEQFF
>TRBV12-3/TRBV12-4|TRBJ2-2
CASSPPRDTGELFF
>TRBV6-5|TRBJ2-1
CASSYTLRLGIYEQFF
>TRBV15|TRBJ1-2
CATKSRDQYGYTF
>TRBV12-3/TRBV12-4|TRBJ2-1
CASRAGTSQNEQFF
>TRBV5-1|TRBJ2-3
CASSPRGPGTDTQYF
>TRBV12-3/TRBV12-4|TRBJ1-1
CASSFQRLLNTEAFF
>TRBV11-2|TRBJ2-4
CASSFNGGRVENIQYF
>TRBV3-1|TRBJ2-5
CASSQGWGLQETQYF
>TRBV18|TRBJ1-2
CASSHGRIYGYTF
>TRBV5-1|TRBJ2-1
CASSLVLAANNEQFF
>TRBV20-1|TRBJ2-2
CSASNPRSANTGELFF
>TRBV5-1|TRBJ2-2
CASSLRDGTDGELFF
>TRBV5-1|TRBJ2-1
CASSLAGLAPGNEQFF
>TRBV14|TRBJ1-4
CASSQGDRDFEKLFF
>TRBV30|TRBJ2-1
CAWRGGSYNEQFF
>TRBV5-1|TRBJ1-1
CASSMDSLMSTEAFF
>TRBV5-1|TRBJ2-4
CASSLDWGKNIQYF
>TRBV10-3|TRBJ2-1
CAISAVWLGASGYNEQFF
>TRBV19|TRBJ2-5
CASRRDRSLQETQYF
>TRBV10-3|TRBJ2-7
CAISTTTAYEQYF
>TRBV11-2|TRBJ2-5
CASSFEVSWGQYF
>TRBV6-5|TRBJ1-2
CASSLDGQGMGYTF
>TRBV6-5|TRBJ2-5
CAAGRVLAEETQYF
>TRBV6-5|TRBJ2-6
CASSYGFGGANVLTF
>TRBV7-6|TRBJ2-1
CASSPDSINGNEQFF
>TRBV11-3|TRBJ2-7
CASSLQEHSYEQYF
>TRBV24-1|TRBJ2-2
CATGLRRGNTGELFF
>TRBV24-1|TRBJ2-7
CATSIGDSYEQYF
>TRBV19|TRBJ2-5
CASSIRRGSSQETQYF
>TRBV4-1|TRBJ2-5
CASSQDSRGREETQYF
>TRBV5-4|TRBJ2-5
CASSLEGTSIGETQYF
>TRBV14|TRBJ2-5
CASSPSGWSQETQYF
>TRBV30|TRBJ1-1
CAWSVGTSQAFF
>TRBV5-1|TRBJ2-7
CASSLPTNQGSEQYF
>TRBV7-3|TRBJ1-1
CATRMGADTEAFF
>TRBV19|TRBJ2-2
CASGLAGVTGELFF
>TRBV7-3|TRBJ1-2
CASSLGPRGGYTF
>TRBV5-1|TRBJ1-2
CASGPWDSLGGYTF
>TRBV12-3/TRBV12-4|TRBJ1-5
CASRRTGFSNQPQHF
>TRBV11-3|TRBJ2-4
CASGSHSRGYDIQYF
>TRBV6-6|TRBJ1-1
CASNAQTKNTEAFF
>TRBV29-1|TRBJ1-2
CSAPGQGNYGYTF